Included here is one T cell receptor (beta chain) sequence, with context. The antigen is not known. The CDR3 has 16 residues. The germline V gene has CDR1 MNHNS and CDR2 SASEGT. Trimming left V 4 bases short and J 5 bases short, with 18 bases between. Assay: immunoSEQ multiplex PCR; the TCRdb copy retains only in-frame clones and omits some. The top ten hold about 0.13% of the sample, which has roughly 2 million clones, more than 90% seen once. These data originate in a study of shared clonotypes between healthy human individuals. Study conclusions and caveats: Sorted-subset sequencing, rarefaction showed, was incomplete despite large depth. In a few donors, around 5.5% of naive CD4 clonotypes appeared in common.

The chain uses TRBV6-1 and TRBJ2-1, with D possibly being TRBD1 or TRBD2 (5 bases each). This TCR derives from a man younger than 35 in good health. Material: naive CD4+ T cells sorted from blood. This sample's subset: CD45RA+ positively selected. Written as DNA, the CDR3 is TGTGCCAGCAGTGCGACCGCCGGGACCACAAACAATGAGCAGTTCTTC. Protein sequence: CASSATAGTTNNEQFF.